The rows below give T cell receptor beta chains drawn from one sample of a study of blood T cell repertoires in COVID-19. The table came from immunoSEQ multiplex PCR; TCRdb's copy has only in-frame clones and leaves some out. The sample includes roughly 160,000 clones, more than 65% of them seen just once. Material for sequencing was peripheral blood. Source of these receptors: a woman in her fifties or sixties with COVID-19, enrolled during active disease. Both conserved end residues are part of each CDR3. D genes are given only for firm matches. Size is omitted from some rows. Given values are once, few, many or a class for expanded clones.

J gene: TRBJ2-6; CDR3 length: 17; D gene: TRBD1; V gene: TRBV13; clone size: NA; CDR3 DNA: TGTGCCAGCAGCTTCCGGGACAGGGCTTCTGGGGCCAACGTCCTGACTTTC; CDR3 protein: CASSFRDRASGANVLTF
J gene: TRBJ2-7; CDR3 length: 14; D gene: TRBD2; V gene: TRBV5-1; clone size: few; CDR3 DNA: TGCGCCAGCACCCCGGGGGGAGGGGTAGACGAGCAGTACTTC; CDR3 protein: CASTPGGGVDEQYF
J gene: TRBJ1-1; CDR3 length: 15; D gene: NA; V gene: TRBV19; clone size: NA; CDR3 DNA: TGTGCCAGTAGTATAGCCGCCCGCGTGGGCAGTGAAGCTTTCTTT; CDR3 protein: CASSIAARVGSEAFF
J gene: TRBJ2-3; CDR3 length: 15; D gene: NA; V gene: TRBV5-6; clone size: NA; CDR3 DNA: TGTGCCAGCAGCTTGTCGGGATTAAGCACAGATACGCAGTATTTT; CDR3 protein: CASSLSGLSTDTQYF
J gene: TRBJ2-5; CDR3 length: 15; D gene: TRBD2; V gene: TRBV7-2; clone size: NA; CDR3 DNA: TGTGCCAGCAGCTTAGAGGGCGGGAGGGCGGAGACCCAGTACTTC; CDR3 protein: CASSLEGGRAETQYF
J gene: TRBJ2-5; CDR3 length: 14; D gene: TRBD2; V gene: TRBV7-8; clone size: NA; CDR3 DNA: TGTGCCAGCAGGGAAAGCGGGAGGGAAGAGACCCAGTACTTC; CDR3 protein: CASRESGREETQYF
J gene: TRBJ1-4; CDR3 length: 14; D gene: TRBD1; V gene: TRBV14; clone size: NA; CDR3 DNA: TGTGCCACGTATACAGGGGCATATGGTAAAAAACTGTTTTTT; CDR3 protein: CATYTGAYGKKLFF
J gene: TRBJ1-2; CDR3 length: 14; D gene: NA; V gene: TRBV9; clone size: few; CDR3 DNA: TGTGCCAGCAGCGTAGATAACAGCAATCGTGGCTACACCTTC; CDR3 protein: CASSVDNSNRGYTF
J gene: TRBJ2-5; CDR3 length: 14; D gene: NA; V gene: TRBV6-5; clone size: NA; CDR3 DNA: TGTGCCAGCAGCCTAGCAAGCCTGCAAGAGACCCAGTACTTC; CDR3 protein: CASSLASLQETQYF
J gene: TRBJ2-7; CDR3 length: 15; D gene: TRBD2; V gene: TRBV19; clone size: NA; CDR3 DNA: TGTGCCAGTAGGGGACTAGCGGGAGGGCCGGGCGAGCAGTACTTC; CDR3 protein: CASRGLAGGPGEQYF
J gene: TRBJ2-3; CDR3 length: 13; D gene: NA; V gene: TRBV7-7; clone size: NA; CDR3 DNA: TGTGCTAGCAGCCCGACTTACGCAGATACGCAGTATTTT; CDR3 protein: CASSPTYADTQYF
J gene: TRBJ2-3; CDR3 length: 14; D gene: TRBD1; V gene: TRBV2; clone size: NA; CDR3 DNA: TGTGCCAGCAGCGAGACAGGGAGCACAGATACGCAGTATTTT; CDR3 protein: CASSETGSTDTQYF
J gene: TRBJ1-2; CDR3 length: 14; D gene: TRBD1; V gene: TRBV7-8; clone size: few; CDR3 DNA: TGTGCCAGCAAGCACAGGGGGCGCGTCGAAGGCTACACCTTC; CDR3 protein: CASKHRGRVEGYTF
J gene: TRBJ1-4; CDR3 length: 17; D gene: NA; V gene: TRBV3-1/TRBV3-2; clone size: NA; CDR3 DNA: TGTGCCAGCAGCTCCGTCGATAGGGGTGCAACTAATGAAAAACTGTTTTTT; CDR3 protein: CASSSVDRGATNEKLFF
J gene: TRBJ1-3; CDR3 length: 18; D gene: TRBD1; V gene: TRBV2; clone size: NA; CDR3 DNA: TGTGCCAGCAGTCGAGGCGGGACAGCTCGATCCTCTGGAAACACCATATATTTT; CDR3 protein: CASSRGGTARSSGNTIYF
J gene: TRBJ1-4; CDR3 length: 15; D gene: TRBD1; V gene: TRBV5-6; clone size: many; CDR3 DNA: TGTGCCAGCAGCTTGGAGCAGGGGGGTAATGAAAAACTGTTTTTT; CDR3 protein: CASSLEQGGNEKLFF
J gene: TRBJ2-5; CDR3 length: 16; D gene: NA; V gene: TRBV11-1; clone size: NA; CDR3 DNA: TGTGCCAGCACCATGCGGGGCGGGAACGACCAAGAGACCCAGTACTTC; CDR3 protein: CASTMRGGNDQETQYF
J gene: TRBJ1-2; CDR3 length: 14; D gene: NA; V gene: TRBV14; clone size: NA; CDR3 DNA: TGTGCCAGCAGCCCAGCCGGGGGAGGCTATGGCTACACCTTC; CDR3 protein: CASSPAGGGYGYTF
J gene: TRBJ1-6; CDR3 length: 16; D gene: TRBD1; V gene: TRBV6-5; clone size: NA; CDR3 DNA: TGTGCCAGCAGTTACTCGACAGGGGCCTATAATTCACCCCTCCACTTT; CDR3 protein: CASSYSTGAYNSPLHF
J gene: TRBJ1-5; CDR3 length: 16; D gene: TRBD1; V gene: TRBV6-6; clone size: NA; CDR3 DNA: TGTGCCAGCAGTTACTCGCCACAGGGGCGTTATCAGCCCCAGCATTTT; CDR3 protein: CASSYSPQGRYQPQHF